What follows are 20 T cell receptor beta chains derived from one specimen sequenced in a study of tumor-infiltrating lymphocytes in primary liver carcinoma. Germline DNA was also extracted, and blood RNA derived from unsorted whole blood. TCR beta cDNA was made from 450 to 550 ng total RNA with a constant-region primer. Nested multiplex PCR, run for three rounds with slightly modified ARM-PCR, yielded TCR beta libraries. TRBV1-TRBV30 forward primers paired with a C-beta reverse primer drove the first two PCR rounds, approximately 11 cycles each. One entry per CDR3 protein, called by TCRdb with MiXCR from the multiplex PCR reads. The table lists 200,000 or so distinct CDR3 sequences, roughly two thirds of them singletons. Source material: peripheral blood. These TCRs come from a woman aged 55-75 years with primary liver carcinoma and hepatitis B virus infection.

Many counts were recorded for this clonotype. The CDR3 bases are TGCAGCGTTACAGGGGAGACCCAGTACTTC. This codes for CSVTGETQYF. The V gene is TRBV29-1, the J gene TRBJ2-5, with a tentative D call TRBD1 (6 bases). Germline lookup yields CDR1 SQVTM and CDR2 ANQGSEA. Trimming took off 5 bases at V and 5 bases at J, with 6 bases between the two ends. The CDR3 covers 10 residues.

This chain uses TRBV13 with TRBJ2-7, with 11 bases that match TRBD2. The germline V gene encodes CDR1 PRHDT and CDR2 FYEKMQ (reference sequence). The CDR3 covers 15 residues. V lost 4 bases and J lost 3; bases outside the gene matches: 5. CDR3: CASSSGLADFYEQYF. The CDR3, as DNA: TGTGCCAGCAGCTCGGGACTAGCGGACTTCTACGAGCAGTACTTC.

Remarks on this clonotype: A much larger clone is a single base away; this may be a read error. The CDR3 loop is CASGFDSSYEQYF. As DNA, the CDR3 is TGTGCCAGCGGCTTTGACAGCTCCTACGAGCAGTACTTC. The chain employs TRBV7-8 and TRBJ2-7; D possibly corresponds to TRBD1 (5 bases). The V gene's germline CDR1 is SGHVS and CDR2 FQNEAQ. There are 13 residues in the CDR3.

In this sample, this clonotype turned up once. The junction does not match germline at one end; this may be a read error. V and J are TRBV11-2 and TRBJ2-5; the D call may be TRBD1 or TRBD2 (6 bases each). The germline gives CDR1 SGHAT, CDR2 FQNNGV. The CDR3 spans 14 residues. This CDR3 is CTSSLGGSGETQYF. Written as DNA, the CDR3 is TGTACCAGCAGCTTAGGGGGGTCAGGGGAGACCCAGTACTTC.

The chain recombines TRBV12-3 or TRBV12-4 with TRBJ2-7; TRBD2 matches at 7 bases. CDR3 length equals 15 residues. The V gene end was trimmed by 2 bases and the J gene end by 3 bases; junction bases not matched to a gene: 7. The CDR3 protein is CASSLTALAHYEQYF. In DNA, the CDR3 is TGTGCCAGCAGTTTAACCGCACTAGCGCACTACGAGCAGTACTTC.

Note on this clonotype: A much larger clone differs by one base, so this may be a read error. CDR3 sequence reads: CTSSEGVSGANVLTF. The CDR3 DNA is TGTACCAGCAGTGAAGGGGTCTCTGGGGCCAACGTCCTGACTTTC. The chain is built from TRBV6-1 and TRBJ2-6; the D gene is possibly TRBD1 (5 bases). CDR3 length: 15 amino acids. CDR1 is MNHNS and CDR2 is SASEGT in the germline V gene.

Details on this clonotype: The junction departs from germline at one end; a sequencing error may be responsible. The chain couples TRBV11-3 to TRBJ2-3; D remains unclear. CDR1 and CDR2 (germline): SGHNT, YENEEA. The CDR3 has 11 amino acids. The chain's CDR3 is CARRHTDTRYF. The CDR3 DNA reads TGTGCCCGCAGACACACAGATACGCGGTATTTT. Drawing the rest from reference TRBV11-3 and TRBJ2-3, the complete variable domain is EAGVVQSPRYKIIEKKQPVAFWCNPISGHNTLYWYLQNLGQGPELLIRYENEEAVDDSQLPKDRFSAERLKGVDSTLKIQPAELGDSAVYLCARRHTDTRYFGPGTRLTVL.

The rearrangement joins TRBV28 to TRBJ1-1; D perhaps matches TRBD1 (5 bases). V lost 8 bases, J lost 0 bases, and 13 bases lay in between. Germline V gene data show CDR1 as MDHEN and CDR2 as SYDVKM. The CDR3 length is 14 residues. CDR3 sequence (DNA): TGTGCCAGCCGACAGCCCCCGATGAACACTGAAGCTTTCTTT. Amino acids: CASRQPPMNTEAFF.

With respect to this clonotype: Just one base apart from a much larger clone, this may be a read error. The rearrangement links TRBV6-5 to TRBJ2-5; TRBD1 is a possible D gene (6 bases). Germline CDR1 and CDR2: MNHEY and SVGAGI. The CDR3 runs 13 residues. The chain's CDR3 is CSSSPDREETQYF. CDR3 nucleotide sequence: TGTTCCAGCAGCCCGGACAGAGAAGAGACCCAGTACTTC.

Points on this clonotype: Germline and junction disagree at one end, which may indicate a read error. The chain uses TRBV29-1 and TRBJ2-6; perhaps TRBD1 as D (5 bases). The germline CDR1 and CDR2 sequences are SQVTM and ANQGSEA. The CDR3 totals 13 residues. The CDR3 region is CSAEGVGANVLSF. CDR3 DNA: TGCAGCGCTGAAGGGGTGGGTGCCAACGTCCTGAGTTTC.

V and J are TRBV19 and TRBJ1-5; possible D gene TRBD1, 6 bases. CDR3 length equals 14 residues. Germline loops: CDR1 LNHDA, CDR2 SQIVND (reference sequence). V was cut by 5 bases and J by 7 bases, with 15 bases left in between. Here the CDR3 DNA reads TGTGCCAGTAGTGCCCGGAGGGACACCCAGCCCCAGCATTTT. Its protein is CASSARRDTQPQHF.

For this clonotype: A much larger clone differs from this one at a single base, so this may be a read error. The CDR3 nucleotides are TGTGCCAGCAGCCGGAAACCAACATGCTACGAGCAGTACTTC. Residues: CASSRKPTCYEQYF. The V gene is TRBV6-5, the J gene TRBJ2-7; D gene uncertain. The CDR3 is 14 amino acids. The ends were cut back, 6 bases at V and 3 bases at J, with 15 bases in the middle. Germline loops: CDR1 MNHEY, CDR2 SVGAGI.

Ten or more counts support this clonotype. The rearrangement links TRBV29-1 to TRBJ1-1; D may be TRBD1 (5 bases). The CDR3 totals 11 residues. V lost 7 bases and J lost 6, with 12 bases in between. The V gene's germline CDR1 is SQVTM and CDR2 ANQGSEA. In DNA form, the CDR3 reads TGCAGCGGGGACTTGTTGGCTGAAGCTTTCTTT. Its translation is CSGDLLAEAFF.

For this clonotype: A read error may produce the germline difference seen at one junction end. The chain employs TRBV12-3 or TRBV12-4 and TRBJ1-5; TRBD1 aligns across 9 bases. CDR3 size: 13 residues. CDR3 nucleotide sequence: TGTGTCAGCAGTGGGACAGGGAATCAGCCCCAGCATTTC. Encoded protein: CVSSGTGNQPQHF.

About this clonotype itself: Because it lacks the conserved phenylalanine or tryptophan at the end, this CDR3 is likely a read error. V is TRBV6-4 and J is TRBJ2-3; D uncertain. Germline V CDR1 and CDR2: MRHNA, SNTAGT. The CDR3 runs to 14 residues. The CDR3 loop reads CASSDSIRSDTQYS. The CDR3 nucleotides are TGTGCCAGTAGTGACTCGATTAGATCCGATACGCAGTATTCT.

This chain uses TRBV11-3 with TRBJ2-5, with D possibly being TRBD2 (6 bases). CDR3 length: 14 residues. The V and J ends lost 5 bases and 10 bases respectively, with 20 bases between them. Germline V gene lookup returns CDR1 SGHNT and CDR2 YENEEA. The CDR3 coding sequence is TGTGCCAGCAGCCCACTAACGGGAGTAGGGATCCAGTACTTC. Its translation is CASSPLTGVGIQYF.

For this clonotype: At one end, the junction sequence differs from germline, possibly due to a read error. This chain connects TRBV11-3 to TRBJ2-3, with 8 bases identical to TRBD1. CDR3 length: 14 amino acids. The germline V gene has CDR1 SGHNT and CDR2 YENEEA. The CDR3 nucleotides are TGTACCAGCAGCACCTCATACGGGACAGGTACGCAGTATTTT. Protein sequence: CTSSTSYGTGTQYF. Combining the CDR3 with reference TRBV11-3 and TRBJ2-3 gives the whole variable domain EAGVVQSPRYKIIEKKQPVAFWCNPISGHNTLYWYLQNLGQGPELLIRYENEEAVDDSQLPKDRFSAERLKGVDSTLKIQPAELGDSAVYLCTSSTSYGTGTQYFGPGTRLTVL.

The CDR3: CAWSEDYTDTQYF. In DNA form, the CDR3 reads TGTGCCTGGAGTGAGGACTACACAGATACGCAGTATTTT. This chain uses TRBV30 with TRBJ2-3; perhaps TRBD2 as D (6 bases). The CDR3 contains 13 residues. Germline V gene sequence: CDR1 GTSNPN, CDR2 SVGIG (reference sequence). V lost 1 base and J lost 2, with 7 bases in between.

Regarding this clonotype: One end of the junction is discordant with germline, which a read error may explain. This chain uses TRBV11-2 with TRBJ2-7, with TRBD2 identical over 10 bases. Germline CDR1 and CDR2: SGHAT and FQNNGV. CDR3 size: 16 residues. CDR3 nucleotide sequence: TGTGCCGGCAACCCTCAGACTAGCGGGCTCGCCTACGAGCACTACTTC. Its translation: CAGNPQTSGLAYEHYF.

As for this clonotype: The final CDR3 position lacks the conserved phenylalanine or tryptophan, pointing to a likely read error. The V gene is TRBV11-2, the J gene TRBJ2-2; 7 nucleotides align to TRBD2. Germline CDR1 and CDR2: SGHAT and FQNNGV. The CDR3 extends over 18 amino acids. The CDR3 DNA reads as TGTGCCAGCGGCTTCGGAAGCGGACTACTAGCGAGCACCGGGGAGCTGTTTTGT. Residues: CASGFGSGLLASTGELFC.